Given below is one T cell receptor (beta chain) in context. This entry is derived from a study of blood T cell repertoires in COVID-19. Across the study: Sample material is recorded as cDNA or gDNA derived from T cells, B-cell-depleted T cells, or PBMCs.

Profiled with immunoSEQ multiplex PCR; TCRdb holds only in-frame clones, not every one. The sample contains about 200,000 clones, about 90% of which appear only once. The V gene lost 7 bases and the J gene lost 3 bases, with 21 bases spanning the gap. The CDR3 has 16 amino acids. Germline loops: CDR1 MRHNA, CDR2 SNTAGT. The chain links TRBV6-4 to TRBJ1-1, with a weak D call TRBD1 (6 bases). The receptor was isolated from a man aged 18 to 30 with active or convalescent COVID-19. The sequenced material came from peripheral blood. As DNA, the CDR3 is TGTGCCAGCAATGTCAGACCAGGGGAATTGGACACTGAAGCTTTCTTT. Its translation is CASNVRPGELDTEAFF.